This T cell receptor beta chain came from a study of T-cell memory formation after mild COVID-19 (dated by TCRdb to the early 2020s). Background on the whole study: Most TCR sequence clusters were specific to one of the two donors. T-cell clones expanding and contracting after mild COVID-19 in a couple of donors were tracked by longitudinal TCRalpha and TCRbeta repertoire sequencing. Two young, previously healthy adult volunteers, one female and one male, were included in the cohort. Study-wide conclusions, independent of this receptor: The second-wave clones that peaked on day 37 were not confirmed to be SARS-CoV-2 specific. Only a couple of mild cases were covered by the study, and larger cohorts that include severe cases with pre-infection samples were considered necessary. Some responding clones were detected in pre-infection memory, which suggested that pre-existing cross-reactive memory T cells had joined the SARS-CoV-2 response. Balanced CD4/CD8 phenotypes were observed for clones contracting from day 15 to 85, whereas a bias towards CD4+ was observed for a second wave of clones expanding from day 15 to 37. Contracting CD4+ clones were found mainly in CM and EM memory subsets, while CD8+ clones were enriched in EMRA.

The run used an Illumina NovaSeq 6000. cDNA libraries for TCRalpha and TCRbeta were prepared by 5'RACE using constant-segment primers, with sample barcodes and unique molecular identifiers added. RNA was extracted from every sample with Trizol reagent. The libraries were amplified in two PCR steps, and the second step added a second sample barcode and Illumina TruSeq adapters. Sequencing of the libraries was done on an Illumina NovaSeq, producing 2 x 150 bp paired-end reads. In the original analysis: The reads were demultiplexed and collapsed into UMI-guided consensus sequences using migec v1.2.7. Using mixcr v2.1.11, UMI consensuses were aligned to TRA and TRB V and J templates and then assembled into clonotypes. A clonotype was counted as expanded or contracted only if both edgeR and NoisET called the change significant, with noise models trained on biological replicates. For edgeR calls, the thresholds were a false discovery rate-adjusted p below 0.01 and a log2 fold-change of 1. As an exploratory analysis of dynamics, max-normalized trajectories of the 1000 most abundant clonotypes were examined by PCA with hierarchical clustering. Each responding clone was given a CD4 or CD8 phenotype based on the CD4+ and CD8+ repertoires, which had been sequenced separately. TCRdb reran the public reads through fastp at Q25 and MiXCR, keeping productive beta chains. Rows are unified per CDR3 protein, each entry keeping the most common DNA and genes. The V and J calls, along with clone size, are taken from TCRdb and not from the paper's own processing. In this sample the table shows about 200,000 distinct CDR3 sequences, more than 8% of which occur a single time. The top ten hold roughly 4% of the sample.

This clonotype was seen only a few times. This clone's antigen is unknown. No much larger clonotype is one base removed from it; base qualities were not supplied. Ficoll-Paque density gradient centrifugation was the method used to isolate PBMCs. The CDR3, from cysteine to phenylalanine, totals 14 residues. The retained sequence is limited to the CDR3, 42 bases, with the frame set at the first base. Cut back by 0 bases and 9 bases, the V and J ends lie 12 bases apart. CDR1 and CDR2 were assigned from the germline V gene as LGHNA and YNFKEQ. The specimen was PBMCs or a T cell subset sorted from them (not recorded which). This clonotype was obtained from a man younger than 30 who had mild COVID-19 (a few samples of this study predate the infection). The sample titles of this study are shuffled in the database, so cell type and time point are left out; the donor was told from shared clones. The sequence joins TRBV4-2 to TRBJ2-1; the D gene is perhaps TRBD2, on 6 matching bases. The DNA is TGTGCCAGCAGCCAAGAGGGGATGCGGGGTGAGCAGTTCTTC. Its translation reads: CASSQEGMRGEQFF.